This TCR beta chain was documented in a study of shared clonotypes between healthy human individuals. Germline CDR1 is SNHLY and CDR2 is FYNNEI. This CDR3 is 14 amino acids long. The V gene end was trimmed by 6 bases and the J gene end by 6 bases; junction bases not matched to a gene: 7. Profiling relied on immunoSEQ multiplex PCR, and the TCRdb table lists in-frame clones only, not all of them. The table records 2.3 million or so clones, approximately 93% of them present only once. The chain has TRBV2 and TRBJ2-7; 11 bases align to TRBD1. The receptor comes from a man between 18 and 35 years old in good health. Some clones in this sample may be carry-over from other donors' samples. The sample consisted of naive CD4+ T cells from PBMCs. Subset described: CD45RA+ positively selected. DNA of the CDR3: TGTGCCAGCAGCCCGGGACAGGGGGATCTCGAGCAGTACTTC. Its protein product is CASSPGQGDLEQYF.